A selection of T cell receptor beta chains follows, all from one sample in a study of blood T cell repertoires in COVID-19. Generated by immunoSEQ multiplex PCR, the TCRdb table keeps only in-frame clones and is missing some. The sample contains around 250,000 clones, around 86% of which appear only once. Sequenced: peripheral blood. The receptors stem from a woman between 70 and 85 years old with active or convalescent COVID-19. Each CDR3 is given with its conserved first and last residue. Each record gives: D gene, clone size, V gene, J gene, CDR3 DNA, CDR3 protein. A D gene is named only where the DNA matches it firmly. Size values are once, few and many counts, or a class for expanded clones, and some rows have none.

>TRBD2|-|TRBV7-2|TRBJ2-3
TGTGCCAGCAGCTTTTCTAGCGGGGGATCCACAGATACGCAGTATTTT
CASSFSSGGSTDTQYF
>-|-|TRBV7-9|TRBJ1-2
TGTGCCAGCAGCTTAGAGGAACAGTACAACCTCTATGGCTACACCTTC
CASSLEEQYNLYGYTF
>-|-|TRBV4-1|TRBJ1-1
TGCGCCAGCAGCCAAGCCTTTAGTGTGGTGAACACTGAAGCTTTCTTT
CASSQAFSVVNTEAFF
>TRBD1|-|TRBV5-1|TRBJ1-2
TGCGCCAGCAGCCCCGGGACAGGGGGGAATGGCTACACCTTC
CASSPGTGGNGYTF
>-|-|TRBV11-2|TRBJ2-7
TGTGCCAGCAAATTAATGGCAGGGGTGCACGAGCAGTACTTC
CASKLMAGVHEQYF
>-|-|TRBV27|TRBJ1-1
TGTGCCAGCAGCCCAGGGATTCCGAACACTGAAGCTTTCTTT
CASSPGIPNTEAFF
>-|-|TRBV7-9|TRBJ2-7
TGTGCCAGCAGCTTTCGGGACTTCTCCTACGAGCAGTACTTC
CASSFRDFSYEQYF
>TRBD1|-|TRBV6-2/TRBV6-3|TRBJ1-2
TGTGCCAGCAGTTGGACAGGGGGCAGGGATGGCTACACCTTC
CASSWTGGRDGYTF
>TRBD1|once|TRBV7-2|TRBJ2-5
TGTGCCAGCAGCTTAGACCCCAGGGGGGAGACCCAGTACTTC
CASSLDPRGETQYF
>TRBD1|-|TRBV7-8|TRBJ1-1
TGTGCCAGCAGCCGGACAGGTTTGGACACTGAAGCTTTCTTT
CASSRTGLDTEAFF
>TRBD2|-|TRBV6-2/TRBV6-3|TRBJ2-3
TGTGCCAGCAGTACGGGGGGACGAAGCACAGATACGCAGTATTTT
CASSTGGRSTDTQYF
>-|-|TRBV4-1|TRBJ1-2
TGCGCCAGCAGCCAGGATGACAGGTCAGGCTATGGCTACACCTTC
CASSQDDRSGYGYTF
>TRBD2|-|TRBV6-5|TRBJ2-1
TGTGCCAGCGGCCTAGCGGGGGGGCCGAATGAGCAGTTCTTC
CASGLAGGPNEQFF
>TRBD1|-|TRBV12-5|TRBJ1-1
TGTGCTAGTGACACCGGGACAGCGAACACTGAAGCTTTCTTT
CASDTGTANTEAFF
>TRBD2|-|TRBV7-2|TRBJ2-1
TGTGCCAGCAGCTCGCGGGCTAGCGGGGAAGGTAAAAATGAGCAGTTCTTC
CASSSRASGEGKNEQFF
>-|-|TRBV7-2|TRBJ2-3
TGTGCCACCGCCGCGGGAATCAGCACAGATACGCAGTATTTT
CATAAGISTDTQYF
>-|-|TRBV6-1|TRBJ2-2
TGTGCCAGCAGTGAAGGGGCTATTATTGCCGGGGAGCTGTTTTTT
CASSEGAIIAGELFF
>TRBD1|-|TRBV19|TRBJ2-6
TGTGCCCCACAGGGGGTGTTTTCCTCTGGGGCCAACGTCCTGACTTTC
CAPQGVFSSGANVLTF
>-|-|TRBV2|TRBJ1-1
TGTGCCAGCACTCCCGGGTGGAGAGGGAACACTGAAGCTTTCTTT
CASTPGWRGNTEAFF
>-|-|TRBV6-5|TRBJ1-2
TGTGCCAGCAGTTTCACCACCGGGCCCAGGGATGGCTACACCTTC
CASSFTTGPRDGYTF
>TRBD1|-|TRBV11-2|TRBJ2-2
TGTGCCAGCAGCCATGGACAGGAGGCAAGGGAGCTGTTTTTT
CASSHGQEARELFF
>-|once|TRBV4-1|TRBJ1-4
TGCGCCAGCAGACAGGAATTGGGTAGAGCTAATGAAAAACTGTTTTTT
CASRQELGRANEKLFF
>-|few|TRBV27|TRBJ1-5
TGTGCCAGCAGCAAATACCTAACCCTGTCGGGGAATCAGCCCCAGCATTTT
CASSKYLTLSGNQPQHF
>TRBD2|-|TRBV11-2|TRBJ2-1
TGTGCCAGCAGCTGGAGTAGCGGGGGCAATGAGCAGTTCTTC
CASSWSSGGNEQFF
>-|-|TRBV10-1|TRBJ1-5
TGCGCCAGCAGTGAGTCCTTGAATCAGCCCCAGCATTTT
CASSESLNQPQHF
>-|-|TRBV4-3|TRBJ2-7
TGCGCCAGCAGCCAAGATACTTGGTATGAGCAGTACTTC
CASSQDTWYEQYF
>-|-|TRBV7-2|TRBJ2-6
TGTGCCAGCAGCTTAGGGAGTCTTATTAACGGGGCCAACGTCCTGACTTTC
CASSLGSLINGANVLTF
>TRBD1|-|TRBV6-5|TRBJ2-7
TGTGCCAGCAGTTACATCGCAGGGGGCCACGAGCAGTACTTC
CASSYIAGGHEQYF
>-|-|TRBV7-3|TRBJ2-2
TGTGCCAGCAGCTTAGAGGCACGGAACACCGGGGAGCTGTTTTTT
CASSLEARNTGELFF
>TRBD2|once|TRBV7-2|TRBJ2-1
TGTGCCAGCACACCGGGACTAGACAATGAGCAGTTCTTC
CASTPGLDNEQFF
>-|-|TRBV5-1|TRBJ2-3
TGCGCCAGCACCCTCGACAGTCTCCCAGATACGCAGTATTTT
CASTLDSLPDTQYF
>TRBD1|-|TRBV3-1/TRBV3-2|TRBJ1-2
TGTGCCAGCAGCCCCGACAGGGTTAATTATGGCTACACCTTC
CASSPDRVNYGYTF
>-|-|TRBV6-6|TRBJ2-2
TGTGCCAGCACCCGTGGGGGGGGCCGGGACACCGGGGAGCTGTTTTTT
CASTRGGGRDTGELFF
>-|-|TRBV19|TRBJ1-2
TGTGCCGGCGGGGCTAACTATGGCTACACCTTC
CAGGANYGYTF
>-|-|TRBV11-3|TRBJ2-7
TGTGCCAGCAGCTTAGGGCCAGGGTGGAACGAGCAGTACTTC
CASSLGPGWNEQYF
>-|-|TRBV6-2/TRBV6-3|TRBJ2-2
TGTGCCAGCAGTTACACTCCCACCGGGGAGCTGTTTTTT
CASSYTPTGELFF
>TRBD1|-|TRBV5-1|TRBJ2-1
TGCGCCAGCAGCTTGGGGGACAGGGGGCTCAATGAGCAGTTCTTC
CASSLGDRGLNEQFF
>TRBD1|-|TRBV7-2|TRBJ1-6
TGTGCCAGCAGCGCCAGACAGGGAGGAAATTCACCCCTCCACTTT
CASSARQGGNSPLHF
>-|-|TRBV15|TRBJ1-5
TGTGCCACCAGCATTGGGGCGCGTAGCAATCAGCCCCAGCATTTT
CATSIGARSNQPQHF
>TRBD1|-|TRBV11-2|TRBJ1-6
TGTGCCAGCAGCGCCACAGGGGGCCGTGGCTCACCCCTCCACTTT
CASSATGGRGSPLHF
>TRBD2|-|TRBV14|TRBJ2-7
TGTGCCAGCAGCCAGCTCCGACTAGCGGGTAAATCCTACGAGCAGTACTTC
CASSQLRLAGKSYEQYF
>TRBD1|-|TRBV5-1|TRBJ2-3
TGCGCCAGCAGCCCGGGACAGGGCGCAGGTCCTGATACGCAGTATTTT
CASSPGQGAGPDTQYF
>-|-|TRBV5-4|TRBJ2-3
TGTGCCAGCAGCTTGGGTGCCAGGGAGGACGATACGCAGTATTTT
CASSLGAREDDTQYF